The next 20 T cell receptor beta chains were all read from a single sample in a study of molecular identifiers for immune sequencing clone quantification. TCRdb reprocessed the PCR reads via MiXCR and lists one record per CDR3 protein. The table lists over 550,000 distinct CDR3 sequences, about 25% of them singletons. Sequencing was carried out using naive CD8+ T cells from blood, with Jurkat cell RNA spiked in. The subset: FACS-sorted CD8+CD4-CCR7+CD45RA+ naive T cells. Every receptor here comes from a human donor in good health. Some libraries in this study had Jurkat cell RNA spiked in.

The chain combines TRBV30 with TRBJ2-1; 9 bases are a match to TRBD2. CDR1 and CDR2 from the germline V gene are GTSNPN and SVGIG (reference sequence). Germline trimming cut 1 base from V and 4 bases from J; bases unmatched to any gene: 17. CDR3 length equals 19 residues. DNA for the CDR3: TGTGCCTGGAGTGGTAGCGGGAGTAGGGGTTTTAGCCTATACAATGAGCAGTTCTTC. It encodes CAWSGSGSRGFSLYNEQFF.

The chain has TRBV19 and TRBJ2-5, with 7 nucleotides matching TRBD1. The CDR3 runs to 15 residues. Per the germline V gene, CDR1 is LNHDA and CDR2 is SQIVND (reference sequence). V was pared by 4 bases and J by 2 bases, with 7 bases of the junction left unmatched. CDR3 loop: CASSTGTRGQETQYF. CDR3 nucleotides: TGTGCCAGTAGTACCGGAACCAGGGGGCAAGAGACCCAGTACTTC.

The rearrangement uses TRBV7-9 and TRBJ2-7; either TRBD1 or TRBD2 may fit D (5 bases each). V was cut by 5 bases and J by 4 bases, with 18 bases left in between. The CDR3 covers 15 residues. CDR1 SEHNR and CDR2 FQNEAQ come from the germline V gene (reference sequence). The CDR3 DNA follows: TGTGCCAGCAGCAATTCAGGGACGGAAGTATACGAGCAGTACTTC. Residues: CASSNSGTEVYEQYF.

A few counts support this clonotype. For the CDR3, the DNA is TGTGCCAGTAGTGGTAACCATGAGCAGTTCTTC. Amino acid sequence: CASSGNHEQFF. The rearrangement uses TRBV19 and TRBJ2-1, with D hard to call. Germline CDR1 LNHDA, CDR2 SQIVND (reference sequence). The CDR3 runs 11 residues. V was trimmed by 5 bases and J by 8 bases, leaving 7 bases between them. The complete variable domain, with remaining parts taken from reference TRBV19 and TRBJ2-1, reads DGGITQSPKYLFRKEGQNVTLSCEQNLNHDAMYWYRQDPGQGLRLIYYSQIVNDFQKGDIAEGYSVSREKKESFPLTVTSAQKNPTAFYLCASSGNHEQFFGPGTRLTVL.

The V call is TRBV7-9, the J call TRBJ2-1, with D unclear. CDR1 is SEHNR, CDR2 FQNEAQ, per germline (reference sequence). V lost 4 bases to trimming and J lost 5 bases, with 15 bases between them. The CDR3 is 15 amino acids. CDR3: CASSSRYGRNNEQFF. CDR3 DNA: TGTGCCAGCAGCTCTCGTTACGGCAGGAACAATGAGCAGTTCTTC.

On this clonotype itself: It may be a read error: a sequence one base away is much more abundant. The chain combines TRBV6-5 with TRBJ2-1; D uncertain. Germline V lookup: CDR1 MNHEY, CDR2 SVGAGI. This CDR3 contains 13 residues. In DNA form, the CDR3 reads TGTGTCAGCAGTTACTGGCAGTCCGATGAGCAGTTCTTC. The encoded protein is CVSSYWQSDEQFF.

J is TRBJ1-1 and V is TRBV19; D gene ambiguous. The CDR3 length is 16 residues. Germline V CDR1 and CDR2: LNHDA, SQIVND (reference sequence). Trimming stripped 6 bases from V and 0 bases from J, with 17 bases between. The CDR3 nucleotides are TGTGCCAGTAGCTTCGACATCGGTTTAATGAACACTGAAGCTTTCTTT. It translates to CASSFDIGLMNTEAFF. The entire variable domain, with the rest obtained from reference TRBV19 and TRBJ1-1, is as follows: DGGITQSPKYLFRKEGQNVTLSCEQNLNHDAMYWYRQDPGQGLRLIYYSQIVNDFQKGDIAEGYSVSREKKESFPLTVTSAQKNPTAFYLCASSFDIGLMNTEAFFGQGTRLTVV.

This clonotype appeared many times. The chain joins TRBV28 to TRBJ2-7; a possible D gene is TRBD2 (6 bases). CDR3 size: 15 residues. The V end was cut by 2 bases, the J end by 3 bases, with 14 bases between. Per germline, CDR1 MDHEN and CDR2 SYDVKM. CDR3 loop: CASSLSTSSYYEQYF. CDR3 nucleotides: TGTGCCAGCAGTTTAAGTACTAGCTCCTACTACGAGCAGTACTTC.

V is TRBV12-3 or TRBV12-4 and J is TRBJ2-7, with D possibly matching TRBD2 (6 bases). The length of the CDR3 is 13 residues. Deletions cut 6 bases from V and 7 bases from J, with 16 bases between. DNA of the CDR3: TGTGCCAGCAGGGGACTGGCTACGCTGGAGCAGTACTTC. Its protein product is CASRGLATLEQYF.

This clonotype occurred many times. The chain recombines TRBV7-9 with TRBJ2-7; D is undetermined. V was clipped by 1 base and J by 3 bases, with 10 bases between them. The germline CDR1 and CDR2 sequences are SEHNR and FQNEAQ (reference sequence). The CDR3 has 14 amino acids. The CDR3 sequence: CASSLDPADYEQYF. The CDR3 DNA sequence: TGTGCCAGCAGCTTAGATCCGGCAGACTACGAGCAGTACTTC.

This clonotype showed up many times. This sequence joins TRBV4-3 and TRBJ2-3; D call uncertain. V was trimmed by 3 bases and J by 7 bases, leaving 23 bases between them. Germline CDR1 LGHNA, CDR2 YSLEER. This CDR3 comprises 17 residues. The CDR3 nucleotides are TGCGCCAGCAGCCAGTCCCTCCGGGCGGCCATCGGCCATACGCAGTATTTT. Translating gives CASSQSLRAAIGHTQYF.

The chain uses TRBV7-9 and TRBJ2-6, with 8 bases matching TRBD1. V shed 5 bases, J shed 0 bases, and the junction held 24 bases outside the gene matches. The germline CDR1 and CDR2 sequences are SEHNR and FQNEAQ (reference sequence). The CDR3 contains 23 residues. In DNA, the CDR3 is TGTGCCAGCAGCGCCACGAAAGACGGTGGGACAGGCCTCCCGTTCTCTGGGGCCAACGTCCTGACTTTC. Protein: CASSATKDGGTGLPFSGANVLTF.

This clonotype has only a few counts. The rearrangement uses TRBV7-4 and TRBJ2-7; 11 positions agree with TRBD2. The length of the CDR3 is 15 residues. V dropped 4 bases and J dropped 3; count of bases not matched to a gene: 5. Germline V lookup: CDR1 SGHVT, CDR2 SQSDAQ. CDR3 sequence: CASSSKTSGVYEQYF. The DNA of the CDR3 is TGTGCCAGCAGCTCCAAGACTAGCGGGGTCTACGAGCAGTACTTC.

This clonotype showed up many times. V gene TRBV4-2 combines with J gene TRBJ2-1; TRBD2 aligns across 7 bases. Germline V gene sequence: CDR1 LGHNA, CDR2 YNFKEQ. The CDR3 has 17 residues. Trimming removed 0 bases from V and 4 bases from J; junction bases left unmatched: 9. The CDR3: CASSQELVASGYNEQFF. As DNA, the CDR3 is TGTGCCAGCAGCCAAGAGTTGGTGGCTAGCGGATACAATGAGCAGTTCTTC.

This clonotype appeared many times. The V and J genes are TRBV7-2 and TRBJ2-7; D assignment may be TRBD1 or TRBD2 (5 bases each). The CDR3 extends over 16 amino acids. Germline V gives CDR1 SGHTA, CDR2 FQGNSA. Trimming pared 1 base from V and 0 bases from J, leaving 13 bases between. The CDR3 protein is CASSLDMGPFSYEQYF. The CDR3 DNA reads as TGTGCCAGCAGCTTAGATATGGGACCCTTCTCCTACGAGCAGTACTTC. Variable domain in full (rest from reference TRBV7-2 and TRBJ2-7): GAGVSQSPSNKVTEKGKDVELRCDPISGHTALYWYRQSLGQGLEFLIYFQGNSAPDKSGLPSDRFSAERTGGSVSTLTIQRTQQEDSAVYLCASSLDMGPFSYEQYFGPGTRLTVT.

For the CDR3, the DNA is TGTGCCAGCAGTAACTGGGGGGACAGCCTCTACGAGCAGTACTTC. Its protein is CASSNWGDSLYEQYF. V is TRBV7-9 and J is TRBJ2-7; weak D call: TRBD1 (7 bases). V lost 6 bases, J lost 3 bases, and 18 bases lay in between. Germline assignment: CDR1 SEHNR and CDR2 FQNEAQ (reference sequence). There are 15 residues in the CDR3.

This clonotype was observed at least ten times. CDR3 residues: CASSPEVLTSRISETQYF. DNA of the CDR3: TGCGCCAGCAGCCCAGAAGTATTGACTAGCAGAATATCAGAGACCCAGTACTTC. This chain connects TRBV4-3 to TRBJ2-5, with TRBD2 identical over 7 bases. Germline V gives CDR1 LGHNA, CDR2 YSLEER. The CDR3 contains 18 residues. V trimming: 4 bases; J trimming: 4 bases; junction bases outside the gene matches: 18.

The V and J genes are TRBV20-1 and TRBJ2-5; no clear D gene. The CDR3 contains 16 residues. Between the trimmed V and J ends, which lost 5 bases and 1 base, there was a span of 20 bases. Germline V gene sequence: CDR1 DFQATT, CDR2 SNEGSKA (reference sequence). The CDR3 nucleotides read TGCAGTGCTCAGAACGAACCCTGGACGGCCCAAGAGACCCAGTACTTC. Translation: CSAQNEPWTAQETQYF.

This clonotype was seen repeatedly, ten times or more. V is TRBV19 and J is TRBJ1-2; D is unclear. The CDR3 spans 12 residues. Germline CDR1 reads LNHDA; CDR2 reads SQIVND (reference sequence). Between the trimmed V and J ends, which lost 3 bases and 6 bases, there was a span of 8 bases. The CDR3: CASSIALNGYTF. Here the CDR3 DNA reads TGTGCCAGTAGTATCGCCCTAAATGGCTACACCTTC. The full variable domain, in which reference TRBV19 and TRBJ1-2 provide the parts outside the CDR3, is DGGITQSPKYLFRKEGQNVTLSCEQNLNHDAMYWYRQDPGQGLRLIYYSQIVNDFQKGDIAEGYSVSREKKESFPLTVTSAQKNPTAFYLCASSIALNGYTFGSGTRLTVV.

This clonotype was picked up many times. The J gene is TRBJ1-1, the V gene TRBV6-2 or TRBV6-3; the D gene is possibly TRBD1 (5 bases). CDR3 length: 15 residues. CDR1 is MNHEY and CDR2 is SVGEGT in the germline V gene. With 2 bases removed from V and 3 bases from J, the gap between germline ends came to 13 bases. This chain's CDR3 is CASSYVGTSDTEAFF. The CDR3 DNA reads as TGTGCCAGCAGTTACGTGGGGACGTCGGACACTGAAGCTTTCTTT.